This entry describes one TCR beta chain. Time point meaning: patch test 1, 2 weeks after DPC sensitization. Sample treatment: therapeutic diphenylcyclopropenone sensitization with weekly scalp DPC. In TCRdb, the RACE reads were re-called with MiXCR into one record per CDR3 protein. The profile shows 80,000 to 100,000 distinct CDR3 sequences, 7.5% to 9.5% of them singletons. V lost 0 bases and J 2 bases, leaving 3 bases between the germline ends. The CDR3 consists of 13 residues. Per germline, CDR1 SGHTA and CDR2 FQGNSA. The data were obtained in a study of human T cells and chemical hapten exposure. Material: whole blood, obtained in connection with sensitization to the hapten diphenylcyclopropenone (DPC). The TCR was taken from a woman in her 30s with alopecia areata. Some clones in this sample may be carry-over from other donors' samples. The chain employs TRBV7-2 and TRBJ2-3, with D unclear. CDR3 DNA: TGTGCCAGCAGCTTAGCGAACACAGATACGCAGTATTTT. It codes for CASSLANTDTQYF.